This section outlines one T cell receptor beta chain sequence together with its context. Unmatched junction bases numbered 8, after V lost 3 bases and J lost 2 bases. This CDR3 contains 16 residues. Germline assignment: CDR1 WNHNN and CDR2 SYGVQD (reference sequence). In the authors' workflow: ImmunoSEQ yielded junction-only sequences lacking quality scores, so filtering differed. The protocol was immunoSEQ multiplex PCR, while the TCRdb copy is restricted to in-frame clones and leaves out a portion. Clone size and V and J calls were adopted from that table, with D and trimming inferred from the DNA. The sample lists 1,500,000 or so clones; around 95% were seen once. This sample was included in a study of shared clonotypes between healthy human individuals.

What was sequenced was naive CD4+ T cells sorted from blood. Subset of the sample: CD45RA+ positively selected. The V gene is TRBV10-1, the J gene TRBJ2-7, with 9 bases identical to TRBD2. The TCR was taken from a man aged 25-45 years in good health. This CDR3 reads CASSDGGQRGAYEQYF. The CDR3, as DNA: TGCGCCAGCAGTGATGGCGGGCAGCGGGGGGCCTACGAGCAGTACTTC.